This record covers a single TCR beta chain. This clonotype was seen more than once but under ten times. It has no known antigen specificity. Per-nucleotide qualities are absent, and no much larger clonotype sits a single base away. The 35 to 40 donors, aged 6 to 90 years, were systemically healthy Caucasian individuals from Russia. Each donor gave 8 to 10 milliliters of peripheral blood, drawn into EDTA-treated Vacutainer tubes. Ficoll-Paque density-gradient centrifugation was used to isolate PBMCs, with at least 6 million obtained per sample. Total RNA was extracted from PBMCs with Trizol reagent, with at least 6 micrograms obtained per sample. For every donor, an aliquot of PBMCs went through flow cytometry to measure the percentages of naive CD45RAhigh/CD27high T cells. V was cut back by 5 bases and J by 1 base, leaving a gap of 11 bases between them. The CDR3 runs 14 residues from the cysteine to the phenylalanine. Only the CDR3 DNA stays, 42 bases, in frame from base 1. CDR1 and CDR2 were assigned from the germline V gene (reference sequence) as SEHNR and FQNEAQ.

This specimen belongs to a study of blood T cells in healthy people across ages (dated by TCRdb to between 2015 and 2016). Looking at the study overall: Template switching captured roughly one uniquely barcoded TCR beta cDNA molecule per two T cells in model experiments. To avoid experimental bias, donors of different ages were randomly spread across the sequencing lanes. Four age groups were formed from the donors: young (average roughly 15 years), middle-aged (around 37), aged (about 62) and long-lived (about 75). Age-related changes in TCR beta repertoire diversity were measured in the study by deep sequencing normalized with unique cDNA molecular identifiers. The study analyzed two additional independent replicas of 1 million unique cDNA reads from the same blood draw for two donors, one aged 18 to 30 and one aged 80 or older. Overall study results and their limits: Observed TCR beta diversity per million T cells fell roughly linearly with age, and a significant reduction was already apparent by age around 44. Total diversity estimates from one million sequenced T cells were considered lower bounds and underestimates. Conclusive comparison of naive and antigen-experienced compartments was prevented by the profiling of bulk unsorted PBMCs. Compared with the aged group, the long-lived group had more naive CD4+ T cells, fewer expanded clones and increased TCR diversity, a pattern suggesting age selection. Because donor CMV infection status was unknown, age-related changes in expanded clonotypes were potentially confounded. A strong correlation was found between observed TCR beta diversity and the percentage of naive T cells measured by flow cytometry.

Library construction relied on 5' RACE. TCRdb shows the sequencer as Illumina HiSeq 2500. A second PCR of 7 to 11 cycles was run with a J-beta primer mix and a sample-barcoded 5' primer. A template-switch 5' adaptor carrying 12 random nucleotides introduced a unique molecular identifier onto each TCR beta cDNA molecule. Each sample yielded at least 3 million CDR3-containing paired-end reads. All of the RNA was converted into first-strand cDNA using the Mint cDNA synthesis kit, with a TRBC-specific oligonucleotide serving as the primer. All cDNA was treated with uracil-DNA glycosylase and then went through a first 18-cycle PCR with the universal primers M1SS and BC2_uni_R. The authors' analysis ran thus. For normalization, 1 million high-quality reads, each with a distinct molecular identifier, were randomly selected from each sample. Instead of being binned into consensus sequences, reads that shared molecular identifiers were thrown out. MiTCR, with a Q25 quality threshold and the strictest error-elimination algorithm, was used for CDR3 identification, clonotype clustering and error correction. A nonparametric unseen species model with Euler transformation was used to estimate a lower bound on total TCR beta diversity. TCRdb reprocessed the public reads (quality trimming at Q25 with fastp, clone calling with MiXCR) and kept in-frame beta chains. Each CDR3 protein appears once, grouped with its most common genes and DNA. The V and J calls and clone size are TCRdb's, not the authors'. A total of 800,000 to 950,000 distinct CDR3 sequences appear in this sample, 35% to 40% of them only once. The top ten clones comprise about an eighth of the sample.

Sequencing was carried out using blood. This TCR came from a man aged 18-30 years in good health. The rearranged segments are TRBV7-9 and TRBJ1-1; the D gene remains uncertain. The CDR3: CASSRRMTNTEAFF. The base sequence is TGTGCCAGCAGCAGAAGGATGACGAACACTGAAGCTTTCTTT.